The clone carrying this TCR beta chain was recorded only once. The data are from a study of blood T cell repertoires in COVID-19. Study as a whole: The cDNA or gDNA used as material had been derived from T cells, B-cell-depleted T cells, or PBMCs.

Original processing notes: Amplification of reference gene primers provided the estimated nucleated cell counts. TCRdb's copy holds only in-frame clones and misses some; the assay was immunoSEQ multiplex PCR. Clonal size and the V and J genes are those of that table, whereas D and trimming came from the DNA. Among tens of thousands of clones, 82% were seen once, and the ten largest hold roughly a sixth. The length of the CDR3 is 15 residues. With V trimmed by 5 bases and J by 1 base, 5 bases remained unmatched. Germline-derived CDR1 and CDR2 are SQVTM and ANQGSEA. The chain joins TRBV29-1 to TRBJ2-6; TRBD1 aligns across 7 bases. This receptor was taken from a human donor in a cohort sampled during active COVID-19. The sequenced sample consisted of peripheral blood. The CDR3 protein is CSVRQGSSGANVLTF. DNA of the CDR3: TGCAGCGTTAGACAGGGTTCGTCTGGGGCCAACGTCCTGACTTTC.